This TCR beta chain was identified in a study of somatic mutations in cytotoxic T cells in rheumatoid arthritis. Background on the study: Flow sorting of some V beta antibody-stained T cells reached nearly 100% purity, with V beta1+ cells also TCRB-sequenced. Study-level results: Between rheumatoid arthritis patients and age-matched healthy controls, CD8+ T-cell clonality showed no significant difference. Nobody knew which antigens the expanded CD8+ clones targeted.

In regard to this clone: What it binds is unknown.

TCRdb's table, derived via immunoSEQ multiplex PCR, lists solely in-frame clones and lacks some. The data hold about 7,100 clones, with just under 80% observed a single time. With 4 bases clipped from V and 3 bases from J, the junction kept 8 bases outside the gene matches. This CDR3 comprises 16 residues. Germline CDR1 is SGHVS and CDR2 is FQNEAQ. Input material: CD8+ T cells sorted from blood. The chain carries TRBV7-8 and TRBJ1-3, with 8 positions matching TRBD1. The sequence derives from an adult with rheumatoid arthritis. The CDR3 sequence is CASSSRGQGRGNTIYF. CDR3 coding DNA: TGTGCCAGCAGCTCCCGCGGACAGGGCCGTGGAAACACCATATATTTT.